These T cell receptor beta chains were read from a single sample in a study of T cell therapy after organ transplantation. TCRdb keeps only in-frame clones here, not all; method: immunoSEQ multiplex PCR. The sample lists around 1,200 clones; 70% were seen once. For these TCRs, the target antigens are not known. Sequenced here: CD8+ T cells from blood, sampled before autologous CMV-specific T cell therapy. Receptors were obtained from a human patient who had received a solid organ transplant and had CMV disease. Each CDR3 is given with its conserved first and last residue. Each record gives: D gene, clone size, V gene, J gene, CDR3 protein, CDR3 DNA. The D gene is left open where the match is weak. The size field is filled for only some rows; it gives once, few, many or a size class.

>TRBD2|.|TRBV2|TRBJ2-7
CASSPIAGQAYEQYF
TGTGCCAGCAGCCCAATAGCGGGGCAAGCCTACGAGCAGTACTTC
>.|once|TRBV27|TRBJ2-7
CASSLRGVGYEQYF
TGTGCCAGCAGTTTGAGGGGGGTTGGCTACGAGCAGTACTTC
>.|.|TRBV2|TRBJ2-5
CASSAWQGQETQYF
TGTGCCAGCAGTGCGTGGCAGGGGCAAGAGACCCAGTACTTC
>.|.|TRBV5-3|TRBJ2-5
CASSRPTSYQETQYF
TGTGCCAGCAGCCGGCCCACCTCGTACCAAGAGACCCAGTACTTC
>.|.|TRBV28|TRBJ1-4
CASSLFRREKLFF
TGTGCCAGCAGTTTATTCCGGAGGGAAAAACTGTTTTTT
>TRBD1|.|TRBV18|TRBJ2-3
CASSRPGQALFDTQYF
TGTGCCAGCTCACGACCGGGACAGGCCCTCTTCGATACGCAGTATTTT
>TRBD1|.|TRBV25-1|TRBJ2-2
CASSESSGQGVPGELFF
TGTGCCAGCAGTGAATCTTCCGGACAGGGGGTCCCCGGGGAGCTGTTTTTT
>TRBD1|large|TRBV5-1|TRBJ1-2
CASSLRTGGVSYGYTF
TGCGCCAGCAGCCTTCGGACAGGGGGAGTATCCTATGGCTACACCTTC
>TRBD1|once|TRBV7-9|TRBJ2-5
CASSSGDRGPQETQYF
TGTGCCAGCAGCTCCGGGGACAGGGGACCTCAAGAGACCCAGTACTTC
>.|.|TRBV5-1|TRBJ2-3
CASSPEHGSGDTQYF
TGCGCCAGCAGTCCAGAGCACGGTTCTGGAGATACGCAGTATTTT
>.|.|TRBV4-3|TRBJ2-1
CASSQAQGSYNEQFF
TGCGCCAGCAGCCAGGCGCAGGGGTCATACAATGAGCAGTTCTTC
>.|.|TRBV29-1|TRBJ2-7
CSVSDSTYEQYF
TGCAGCGTCTCAGACAGTACCTACGAGCAGTACTTC
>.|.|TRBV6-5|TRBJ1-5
CASSSSGSNQPQHF
TGTGCCAGCAGCTCATCGGGAAGCAATCAGCCCCAGCATTTT
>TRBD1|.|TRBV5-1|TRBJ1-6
CASSLDSDRDRDSPLHF
TGCGCCAGCAGCTTGGATTCTGACCGGGACAGAGATTCACCCCTCCACTTT
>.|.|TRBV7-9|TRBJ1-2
CASSLVAVGWGNYGYTF
TGTGCCAGCAGCTTAGTCGCTGTGGGGTGGGGAAACTATGGCTACACCTTC
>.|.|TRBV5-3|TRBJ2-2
CASPGDTGELFF
TGTGCCTCTCCAGGAGACACCGGGGAGCTGTTTTTT
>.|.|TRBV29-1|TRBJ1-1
CSVERNVLTEAFF
TGCAGCGTTGAAAGGAACGTTTTGACTGAAGCTTTCTTT
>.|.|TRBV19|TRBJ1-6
CASSIPGAHSSYNSPLHF
TGTGCCAGTAGTATCCCGGGAGCTCATAGCTCCTATAATTCACCCCTCCACTTT
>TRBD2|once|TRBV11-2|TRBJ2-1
CASSVEGLAGGGEQFF
TGTGCCAGCAGCGTCGAGGGACTAGCGGGAGGAGGTGAGCAGTTCTTC
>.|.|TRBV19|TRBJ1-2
CASTQDAYGYTF
TGTGCCAGTACCCAGGACGCTTATGGCTACACCTTC
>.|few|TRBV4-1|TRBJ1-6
CASSQDRREGQNLHF
TGCGCCAGCAGCCAAGATCGCCGGGAGGGGCAGAACCTCCACTTT
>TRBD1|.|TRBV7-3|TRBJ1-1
CASSAGTGTTEAFF
TGTGCCAGCAGCGCCGGGACAGGAACCACTGAAGCTTTCTTT
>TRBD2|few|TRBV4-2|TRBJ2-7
CASSPGLAYEQYF
TGTGCCAGCAGCCCGGGACTAGCCTACGAGCAGTACTTC
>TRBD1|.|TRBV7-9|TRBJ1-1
CASSLLGRGRGNTEAFF
TGTGCCAGCAGCTTATTGGGCAGGGGGCGCGGGAACACTGAAGCTTTCTTT
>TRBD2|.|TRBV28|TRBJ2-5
CASSLGLAGAVQETQYF
TGTGCCAGCAGCCTCGGGCTAGCGGGAGCAGTCCAAGAGACCCAGTACTTC
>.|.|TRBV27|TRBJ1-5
CASSSRPPDRGIQPQHF
TGTGCCAGCAGTTCTCGCCCCCCGGACAGAGGAATTCAGCCCCAGCATTTT
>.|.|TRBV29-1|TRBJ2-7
CSVELLTGYEQYF
TGCAGCGTTGAGCTACTGACAGGCTACGAGCAGTACTTC
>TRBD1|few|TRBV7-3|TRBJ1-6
CASSLQGADSPLHF
TGTGCCAGCAGCTTACAGGGGGCTGATTCACCCCTCCACTTT
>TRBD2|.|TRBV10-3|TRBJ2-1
CAISATSVNEQFF
TGTGCCATCAGTGCGACTAGCGTCAATGAGCAGTTCTTC
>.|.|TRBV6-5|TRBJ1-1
CASSETGLMNTEAFF
TGTGCCAGCAGCGAGACAGGCTTGATGAACACTGAAGCTTTCTTT
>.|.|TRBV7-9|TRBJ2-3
CASSQPLQGAQYF
TGTGCCAGCAGCCAACCCTTACAGGGAGCGCAGTATTTT